This paragraph covers one T cell receptor (beta chain) sequence. This specimen comes from a study of CD8 T cells in ankylosing spondylitis. The authors made TCR beta libraries by quantitative 5'-RACE with molecular barcodes. TCRdb re-derived calls from the 5' RACE reads in MiXCR, one entry per CDR3 protein. The profile covers tens of thousands of distinct CDR3 sequences, with less than 20% appearing a single time and 25% to 30% taken by the ten largest. CDR1 SGHAT and CDR2 FQNNGV come from the germline V gene. CDR3 length: 14 amino acids. Trimming cost V 4 bases and J 3 bases, with 10 bases left between them.

Material for sequencing was blood. The gene calls are TRBV11-2 and TRBJ1-5; TRBD1 is a possible D gene (5 bases). The source of this sequence is a male donor with ankylosing spondylitis or in good health (not recorded which). In nucleotides, the CDR3 is TGTGCCAGCAGCTCAGGGAGTAACAATCAGCCCCAGCATTTT. This translates into CASSSGSNNQPQHF.